Listed below are T cell receptor beta chains from one sample, sequenced in a study of blood T cell repertoires in COVID-19. Generated by immunoSEQ multiplex PCR, the TCRdb table keeps only in-frame clones and is missing some. The table records roughly 150,000 clones, 80% to 90% of them present only once. The sequencing input was peripheral blood. The source of these receptors is an elderly woman with COVID-19, enrolled during active disease. CDR3s include the opening cysteine and the closing phenylalanine or tryptophan. The order of the fields is V gene, clone size, J gene, D gene, CDR3 DNA, CDR3 protein. A D gene is named only where the DNA matches it firmly. Size tells how often a clone was seen (once, few, many) or the class of an expanded clone, and some rows leave it out.

TRBV7-9	NA	TRBJ1-6	TRBD1	TGTGCCAGCAACCGACGGGACAGGGGTAATTCACCCCTCCACTTT	CASNRRDRGNSPLHF
TRBV28	NA	TRBJ2-7	TRBD1	TGTGCCAGCAGGACGACAGGGGAAGGAGGGCAGTACTTC	CASRTTGEGGQYF
TRBV2	NA	TRBJ2-1	TRBD1	TGTGCCAGCGACAGGGACTCCTACAATGAGCAGTTCTTC	CASDRDSYNEQFF
TRBV30	NA	TRBJ1-3	NA	TGTGCCTGGAAGGGCGGGGCAGGACCTGGAAACACCATATATTTT	CAWKGGAGPGNTIYF
TRBV4-1	once	TRBJ2-3	TRBD2	TGCGCCAGCAGCCAACGGCTAGCGGGCCTAAAGTCGACTAGCACAGATACGCAGTATTTT	CASSQRLAGLKSTSTDTQYF
TRBV28	once	TRBJ2-1	NA	TGTGCCAGCAGACCAACGCACTTCTACAATGAGCAGTTCTTC	CASRPTHFYNEQFF
TRBV28	NA	TRBJ1-2	NA	TGTGCCAGCCAGGGGTGGGCCTATGGCTACACCTTC	CASQGWAYGYTF
TRBV15	few	TRBJ2-5	TRBD2	TGTGCCACCAGCAGTCCCCAGGCTAGCGGGGATCCGGGGACCCAGTACTTC	CATSSPQASGDPGTQYF
TRBV5-1	few	TRBJ2-7	TRBD2	TGCGCCAGCAGCTTGACTAGCGGGAGCCACGAGCAGTACTTC	CASSLTSGSHEQYF
TRBV6-2/TRBV6-3	NA	TRBJ1-1	TRBD1	TGTGCCAGCAGTTCGGACAGGGCAACAGAAGCTTTCTTT	CASSSDRATEAFF
TRBV10-3	NA	TRBJ1-6	NA	TGTGCCATCAGGGGGACAAATTCACCCCTCCACTTT	CAIRGTNSPLHF
TRBV7-3	few	TRBJ2-1	TRBD2	TGTGCCAGCAGCGCTAGCGGGGTCTACAATGAGCAGTTCTTC	CASSASGVYNEQFF
TRBV7-8	NA	TRBJ2-7	NA	TGTGCCAGCAGCAGCCATTCCCCCGAGCAGTACTTC	CASSSHSPEQYF
TRBV7-9	NA	TRBJ1-1	NA	TGTGCCAGCACCCCACTCGGCAGGGTGGTCACTGAAGCTTTCTTT	CASTPLGRVVTEAFF
TRBV6-6	NA	TRBJ2-7	TRBD1	TGTGCCAGCAGTCGTCCGGGACAGCCCTACGAGCAGTACTTC	CASSRPGQPYEQYF
TRBV7-3	NA	TRBJ1-1	TRBD1	TGTGCCAGCAGCTTACACAGGGGAGACACTGAAGCTTTCTTT	CASSLHRGDTEAFF
TRBV5-1	once	TRBJ2-3	TRBD2	TGCGCCAGCAGCTCTAGCGGGAGGGGAGATACGCAGTATTTT	CASSSSGRGDTQYF
TRBV9	NA	TRBJ1-2	TRBD1	TGTGCCAGCAGCCCCCGGACAGGGTACGGCTACACCTTC	CASSPRTGYGYTF
TRBV18	NA	TRBJ2-2	TRBD1	TGTGCCAGCTCACCAACGGAGGACAGGGGGACCGGGGAGCTGTTTTTT	CASSPTEDRGTGELFF
TRBV5-1	NA	TRBJ1-3	NA	TGCGCCAGCAGTCCCCAAGACAGGTCTGGAAACACCATATATTTT	CASSPQDRSGNTIYF
TRBV10-3	NA	TRBJ2-2	NA	TGTGCCATCAGTGAGGTAAATCCGAACACCGGGGAGCTGTTTTTT	CAISEVNPNTGELFF
TRBV7-9	NA	TRBJ1-2	NA	TGTGCCAGCAGCTTAGCCGGTACAGGCAACTATGGCTACACCTTC	CASSLAGTGNYGYTF
TRBV7-2	NA	TRBJ1-1	TRBD1	TGTGCCAGCAGCTTCCACGACAGGGACACTGAAGCTTTCTTT	CASSFHDRDTEAFF
TRBV12-3/TRBV12-4	NA	TRBJ2-7	TRBD2	TGTGCCAGCACAGTGGCGGGGGGCTACGAGCAGTACTTC	CASTVAGGYEQYF
TRBV11-2	NA	TRBJ2-1	TRBD2	TGTGCCAGCAGCGGAGCGGGAGGGTACAATGAGCAGTTCTTC	CASSGAGGYNEQFF
TRBV12-5	NA	TRBJ2-7	TRBD1	TGTGCTAGTGCTTCCGGGACAGGGGCCTACGAGCAGTACTTC	CASASGTGAYEQYF
TRBV2	NA	TRBJ2-4	NA	TGTGCCAGCAGTTTCGTGGGGGGCAAAAACATTCAGTACTTC	CASSFVGGKNIQYF
TRBV27	NA	TRBJ1-2	NA	TGTGCCAGCAGTGAGGGGGGGTATGGCTACACCTTC	CASSEGGYGYTF
TRBV4-2	NA	TRBJ2-3	TRBD2	TGTGCCAGCGGGGGGGAGACAGACAACACAGATACGCAGTATTTT	CASGGETDNTDTQYF
TRBV9	few	TRBJ2-1	NA	TGTGCCAGCAGCGTAGCGGCAGAACGGAGAGAAGGACAGTTCTTC	CASSVAAERREGQFF
TRBV6-6	NA	TRBJ1-4	NA	TGTGCCAGCAATCACGGGGTGGAGAAACTGTTTTTT	CASNHGVEKLFF
TRBV6-5	NA	TRBJ2-7	NA	TGTGCCAGCATTACAAAGACCTACGAGCAGTACTTC	CASITKTYEQYF
TRBV18	NA	TRBJ2-1	TRBD1	TGTGCCAGCTCACCCTTGACAGGGTTGGACAATGAGCAGTTCTTC	CASSPLTGLDNEQFF
TRBV6-6	NA	TRBJ2-5	TRBD2	TGTGCCAGCACCTGGGGGGGGGAGACCCAGTACTTC	CASTWGGETQYF
TRBV25-1	NA	TRBJ2-7	TRBD1	TGTGCCAGCAGTGAACCCGGGACAGGGGCCTACGAGCAGTACTTC	CASSEPGTGAYEQYF
TRBV2	NA	TRBJ1-2	NA	TGTGCCAGCAGTGATTGGCAGGGGTTGGAGGGCTACACCTTC	CASSDWQGLEGYTF
TRBV29-1	NA	TRBJ1-2	NA	TGCAGCGTTTACGACCCATCCGGGGTTGGCTACACCTTC	CSVYDPSGVGYTF
TRBV5-1	NA	TRBJ2-7	TRBD2	TGCGCCAGCAGCGCCGGGACTAGCGGGAGGTTTTACGAGCAGTACTTC	CASSAGTSGRFYEQYF
TRBV9	NA	TRBJ1-2	TRBD1	TGTGCCAGCAGCGCCCGACCGGGACAGACCTATGGCTACACCTTC	CASSARPGQTYGYTF
TRBV2	NA	TRBJ2-7	TRBD2	TGTGCCATCCCCAGCGGGGGCGGCGAGCAGTACTTC	CAIPSGGGEQYF
TRBV28	few	TRBJ2-7	NA	TGTGCCAGCATACGCAGGGGACCCTACGAGCAGTACTTC	CASIRRGPYEQYF
TRBV7-2	NA	TRBJ1-2	TRBD1	TGTGCCAGCAGCATGGACAGGTTACCTCTAAACTATGGCTACACCTTC	CASSMDRLPLNYGYTF
TRBV7-9	NA	TRBJ2-7	TRBD1	TGTGCCAGCAGCTTGCTGGACAGGGCGGACGAGCAGTACTTC	CASSLLDRADEQYF
TRBV5-4	NA	TRBJ2-3	NA	TGTGCCAGCAGTAGCGGTAGCACAGATACGCAGTATTTT	CASSSGSTDTQYF
TRBV6-6	NA	TRBJ2-1	TRBD1	TGTGCCAGCAGGGGACAGGGTGAGAGCCAGTTCTTC	CASRGQGESQFF
TRBV12-3/TRBV12-4	NA	TRBJ2-7	NA	TGTGCCAGCAGCTCCCTGGTTATCGGCGAGCAGTACTTC	CASSSLVIGEQYF
TRBV7-2	NA	TRBJ2-7	TRBD1	TGTGCCAGCAGTACAAAGACAGGGCCCTACGAGCAGTACTTC	CASSTKTGPYEQYF